Presented here are 25 T cell receptor beta chains from one specimen sequenced in a study of blood T cell repertoires in COVID-19. This table comes from immunoSEQ multiplex PCR, and its TCRdb copy is limited to in-frame clones, with some not included. The sample includes roughly 400,000 clones, more than 70% of them seen just once. Sequenced material: PBMCs or T cells enriched from blood (not recorded which). The receptor set was obtained from a young woman who had been exposed to COVID-19.

In regard to this clone: A read error may account for a junction end that differs from germline. V gene TRBV28 combines with J gene TRBJ2-2, with 8 bases aligning to TRBD2. The CDR3 runs to 15 residues. CDR1 is MDHEN, CDR2 SYDVKM, per germline. CDR3 coding DNA: TGTGCCAGCGGTTTAGCGGGAATAAACACCGGGGAGCTGTTTTTT. This encodes CASGLAGINTGELFF.

V gene TRBV30 combines with J gene TRBJ2-5; 10 positions agree with TRBD2. In germline, CDR1 is GTSNPN, CDR2 SVGIG (reference sequence). This CDR3 contains 15 residues. Unmatched junction bases numbered 7, after V lost 2 bases and J lost 4 bases. The CDR3 region has the DNA TGTGCCTGGAGTAGGAACAGCGGGGGGGCAGAGACCCAGTACTTC. Translation gives CAWSRNSGGAETQYF.

This chain joins TRBV4-2 and TRBJ2-2, with 11 bases aligning to TRBD2. CDR3 length equals 17 residues. Germline CDR1 is LGHNA and CDR2 is YNFKEQ. Germline trimming cut 4 bases from V and 1 base from J; bases unmatched to any gene: 5. In DNA, the CDR3 is TGTGCCAGCAGCCCCCTTAGCGGGGGGGGGAACACCGGGGAGCTGTTTTTT. This encodes CASSPLSGGGNTGELFF.

The chain has TRBV15 and TRBJ2-3, with 7 nucleotides matching TRBD2. Germline trimming cut 0 bases from V and 1 base from J; bases unmatched to any gene: 10. The CDR3 is made up of 18 amino acids. CDR1 is LNHNV, CDR2 YYDKDF, per germline (reference sequence). Written as DNA, the CDR3 is TGTGCCACCAGCAGAGATCTTGGGGGGGACTTTGGCACAGATACGCAGTATTTT. Its translation is CATSRDLGGDFGTDTQYF.

The sample holds a few counts of this clone. V and J are TRBV5-1 and TRBJ1-3, with 10 nucleotides matching TRBD1. V lost 0 bases and J lost 2; bases outside the gene matches: 2. CDR1 is SGHRS, CDR2 YFSETQ, per germline. The CDR3 loop spans 16 amino acids. CDR3 amino acids: CASSLGTGGAGNTIYF. The CDR3 nucleotides read TGCGCCAGCAGCTTGGGGACAGGGGGTGCTGGAAACACCATATATTTT. Drawing the rest from reference TRBV5-1 and TRBJ1-3, the complete variable domain is KAGVTQTPRYLIKTRGQQVTLSCSPISGHRSVSWYQQTPGQGLQFLFEYFSETQRNKGNFPGRFSGRQFSNSRSEMNVSTLELGDSALYLCASSLGTGGAGNTIYFGEGSWLTVV.

V and J are TRBV19 and TRBJ2-1; TRBD2 matches 10 bases. Trimming cost V 7 bases and J 8 bases; bases outside gene matches: 8. Germline V CDR1 and CDR2: LNHDA, SQIVND (reference sequence). The CDR3 consists of 14 residues. The CDR3 DNA follows: TGTGCCAGTAACCCGGGACTAGCGTCCTATGAGCAGTTCTTC. Amino acid sequence: CASNPGLASYEQFF. Together with reference TRBV19 and TRBJ2-1, the CDR3 gives the full variable domain: DGGITQSPKYLFRKEGQNVTLSCEQNLNHDAMYWYRQDPGQGLRLIYYSQIVNDFQKGDIAEGYSVSREKKESFPLTVTSAQKNPTAFYLCASNPGLASYEQFFGPGTRLTVL.

This clone appeared once. The rearrangement uses TRBV4-2 and TRBJ2-7; 9 bases are a match to TRBD2. Germline trimming cut 1 base from V and 8 bases from J; bases unmatched to any gene: 3. Germline V lookup: CDR1 LGHNA, CDR2 YNFKEQ. The CDR3 is made up of 13 amino acids. The CDR3, as DNA: TGTGCCAGCAGCCAAGCCGCGGGAGGGCAGCAGTACTTC. Encoded protein: CASSQAAGGQQYF.

The rearrangement links TRBV5-1 to TRBJ2-5; perhaps TRBD2 as D (5 bases). Deletions cut 5 bases from V and 5 bases from J, with 16 bases between. CDR3 size: 14 residues. Germline lookup yields CDR1 SGHRS and CDR2 YFSETQ. Here the CDR3 reads CASRAGLDAETQYF. The DNA for the CDR3 is TGCGCCAGCAGGGCCGGACTCGACGCGGAGACCCAGTACTTC.

The CDR3 sequence is CASSRRGGASETQYF. The CDR3 nucleotides are TGTGCCAGCAGCCGCCGCGGGGGAGCTTCGGAGACCCAGTACTTC. This chain connects TRBV3-1 (or the pseudogene TRBV3-2) to TRBJ2-5; 7 bases align to TRBD2. The CDR3 is 15 amino acids. Germline CDR1 reads LGHDT; CDR2 reads YNNKEL (reference sequence). V trimming: 4 bases; J trimming: 5 bases; junction bases outside the gene matches: 10.

The V and J genes are TRBV7-9 and TRBJ2-7; 11 bases are shared with TRBD1. CDR3 length: 17 amino acids. Germline assignment: CDR1 SEHNR and CDR2 FQNEAQ (reference sequence). V lost 5 bases, J lost 0 bases, and 9 bases stayed unmatched. Here the CDR3 DNA reads TGTGCCAGCAGCGCACCCGGGACAGGGGGTTTCTCCTACGAGCAGTACTTC. Translating it yields CASSAPGTGGFSYEQYF. Using reference TRBV7-9 and TRBJ2-7 for the parts outside the CDR3, the full variable domain is DTGVSQNPRHKITKRGQNVTFRCDPISEHNRLYWYRQTLGQGPEFLTYFQNEAQLEKSRLLSDRFSAERPKGSFSTLEIQRTEQGDSAMYLCASSAPGTGGFSYEQYFGPGTRLTVT.

V gene TRBV12-5 combines with J gene TRBJ2-6, with D possibly TRBD2 on 5 matching bases. V was clipped by 3 bases and J by 2 bases, with 11 bases between them. Germline CDR1 and CDR2: LGHNT and FRNRAP. CDR3 length equals 16 residues. The CDR3 bases are TGTGCTAGTGGTTTTAACCCGGGGACTGGGGCCAACGTCCTGACTTTC. It is translated as CASGFNPGTGANVLTF.

The CDR3 here is CASSRDTRYGYTF. CDR3 coding DNA: TGTGCCAGCAGCCGGGACACAAGATATGGCTACACCTTC. The chain couples TRBV13 to TRBJ1-2, with D possibly being TRBD1 (6 bases). The CDR3 is 13 amino acids. V was cut by 5 bases and J by 5 bases, with 12 bases left in between. The germline V gene has CDR1 PRHDT and CDR2 FYEKMQ (reference sequence).

This clone was observed a few times. This chain uses TRBV2 with TRBJ1-1, with unresolved D. Germline V lookup: CDR1 SNHLY, CDR2 FYNNEI. The CDR3 sequence is 16 residues long. Between the trimmed V and J ends, which lost 3 bases and 0 bases, there was a span of 14 bases. CDR3 in DNA: TGTGCCAGCAGTGATGGTCTCCGTAGCATGAACACTGAAGCTTTCTTT. Translation gives CASSDGLRSMNTEAFF.

This chain connects TRBV28 to TRBJ2-7; TRBD2 matches at 12 bases. CDR1 and CDR2 (germline): MDHEN, SYDVKM. V shed 3 bases, J shed 7 bases, and the junction held 10 bases outside the gene matches. CDR3 size: 16 residues. CDR3 coding DNA: TGTGCCAGCAGTTTCGTAACTAGCGGGAGGTTTGGGGAGCAGTACTTC. This gives the protein CASSFVTSGRFGEQYF.

The chain is built from TRBV6-5 and TRBJ2-7, with 12 bases that match TRBD2. From germline, CDR1 is MNHEY and CDR2 SVGAGI. V was pared by 2 bases and J by 3 bases, with 2 bases of the junction left unmatched. CDR3 length: 15 amino acids. CDR3 sequence (DNA): TGTGCCAGCAGTTACAGGACTAGCGGGATCTACGAGCAGTACTTC. Translated, it gives CASSYRTSGIYEQYF.

The chain recombines TRBV6-5 with TRBJ1-3, with 8 positions matching TRBD1. CDR3 length: 14 residues. Germline assignment: CDR1 MNHEY and CDR2 SVGAGI. The J segment lost 2 bases and the V segment lost 5 bases, leaving 2 bases of the junction unmatched. In nucleotides, the CDR3 is TGTGCCAGCAGTCAGGACAGGGCTGGAAACACCATATATTTT. This translates into CASSQDRAGNTIYF.

This clone has only a few counts. The chain has TRBV5-4 and TRBJ2-7, with TRBD2 matching over 7 bases. The CDR3 is 15 amino acids. Germline V gene data show CDR1 as SGHNT and CDR2 as YYREEE (reference sequence). Unmatched junction bases numbered 8, after V lost 3 bases and J lost 2 bases. In DNA form, the CDR3 reads TGTGCCAGCAGCTCACGGCCAGCGGGGACCTACGAGCAGTACTTC. Its protein is CASSSRPAGTYEQYF.

The rearrangement links TRBV13 to TRBJ2-1; D is undetermined. The germline gives CDR1 PRHDT, CDR2 FYEKMQ (reference sequence). V gave up 1 base and J gave up 9 bases, with 10 bases separating them. The CDR3 spans 13 residues. The CDR3 region has the DNA TGTGCCAGCAGCTTAGAAGCAGACTTTGAGCAGTTCTTC. Translating gives CASSLEADFEQFF. The variable domain in full, with the rest retrieved from reference TRBV13 and TRBJ2-1, is AAGVIQSPRHLIKEKRETATLKCYPIPRHDTVYWYQQGPGQDPQFLISFYEKMQSDKGSIPDRFSAQQFSDYHSELNMSSLELGDSALYFCASSLEADFEQFFGPGTRLTVL.

The V gene is TRBV3-1 (or the pseudogene TRBV3-2), the J gene TRBJ1-2; 7 positions match TRBD1. The CDR3 is made up of 15 amino acids. The J segment lost 2 bases and the V segment lost 4 bases, leaving 7 bases of the junction unmatched. The V gene's germline CDR1 is LGHDT and CDR2 YNNKEL (reference sequence). CDR3 amino acids: CASSLRLGGNYGYTF. The CDR3 DNA is TGTGCCAGCAGCCTAAGGCTAGGGGGCAACTATGGCTACACCTTC.

The chain joins TRBV9 to TRBJ2-3; 7 nucleotides match TRBD2. After removal of 0 bases from V and 3 bases from J, the junction contained 4 bases not matched to a gene. CDR1 SGDLS and CDR2 YYNGEE come from the germline V gene. This CDR3 comprises 15 residues. This CDR3 is CASSVDVGGTDTQYF. The CDR3 DNA sequence: TGTGCCAGCAGCGTAGACGTGGGAGGGACAGATACGCAGTATTTT.

The chain has TRBV28 and TRBJ2-7; D may be TRBD1 (6 bases). The CDR3 is 14 amino acids. The V end was cut by 5 bases, the J end by 3 bases, with 14 bases between. Germline assignment: CDR1 MDHEN and CDR2 SYDVKM. In DNA form, the CDR3 reads TGTGCCAGCAGTCCTCGACAGGCCTACTACGAGCAGTACTTC. Residues: CASSPRQAYYEQYF.

The V and J genes are TRBV28 and TRBJ1-4; D is unclear. Trimming cost V 5 bases and J 8 bases, with 9 bases left between them. The CDR3 has 12 amino acids. CDR1 and CDR2 from the germline V gene are MDHEN and SYDVKM. The CDR3 region is CASSTVPEKLFF. CDR3 in DNA: TGTGCCAGCAGTACGGTTCCCGAAAAACTGTTTTTT.

This chain uses TRBV4-1 with TRBJ1-1; perhaps TRBD1 as D (6 bases). Germline V gene lookup returns CDR1 MGHRA and CDR2 YSYEKL. V lost 1 base, J lost 0 bases, and 9 bases lay in between. The CDR3 covers 15 residues. The CDR3 DNA reads TGCGCCAGCAGCCAAGCACAGGGTTTGAACACTGAAGCTTTCTTT. Translated: CASSQAQGLNTEAFF.

This chain links TRBV7-2 with TRBJ2-1; perhaps TRBD2 as D (6 bases). The ends were cut back, 3 bases at V and 3 bases at J, with 9 bases in the middle. The CDR3 sequence is 14 residues long. From germline, CDR1 is SGHTA and CDR2 FQGNSA. DNA for the CDR3: TGTGCCAGCAGCTTTGGGGGAGGCTACAATGAGCAGTTCTTC. Protein product: CASSFGGGYNEQFF.

The CDR3 sequence is CASRAYGTGDNEQYF. DNA for the CDR3: TGCGCCAGCAGAGCCTACGGGACAGGGGACAACGAGCAGTACTTC. The J gene is TRBJ2-7, the V gene TRBV10-1, with TRBD1 matching 10 bases. Germline CDR1 and CDR2: WNHNN and SYGVQD (reference sequence). The CDR3 is 15 amino acids. V was clipped by 6 bases and J by 5 bases; unmatched bases: 10.